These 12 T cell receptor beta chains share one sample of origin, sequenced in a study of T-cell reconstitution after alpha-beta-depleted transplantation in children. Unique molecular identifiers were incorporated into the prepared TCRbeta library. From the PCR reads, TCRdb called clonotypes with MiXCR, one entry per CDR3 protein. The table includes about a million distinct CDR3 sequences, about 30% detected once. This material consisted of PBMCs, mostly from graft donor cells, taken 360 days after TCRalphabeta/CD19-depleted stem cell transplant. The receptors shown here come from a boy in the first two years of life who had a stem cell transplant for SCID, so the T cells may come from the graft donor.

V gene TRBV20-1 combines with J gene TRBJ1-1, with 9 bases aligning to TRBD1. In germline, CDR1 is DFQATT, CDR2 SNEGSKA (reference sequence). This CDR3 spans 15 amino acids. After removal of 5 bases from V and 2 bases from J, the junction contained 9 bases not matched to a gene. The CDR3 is CSAQDWGQGNTEAFF. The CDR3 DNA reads TGCAGTGCTCAGGATTGGGGACAGGGAAACACTGAAGCTTTCTTT.

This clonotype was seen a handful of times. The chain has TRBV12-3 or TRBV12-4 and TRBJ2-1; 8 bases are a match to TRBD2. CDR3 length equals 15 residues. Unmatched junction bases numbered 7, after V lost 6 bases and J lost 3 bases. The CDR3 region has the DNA TGTGCCAGCAGATCGAGCGGGGGAGACTACAATGAGCAGTTCTTC. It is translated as CASRSSGGDYNEQFF.

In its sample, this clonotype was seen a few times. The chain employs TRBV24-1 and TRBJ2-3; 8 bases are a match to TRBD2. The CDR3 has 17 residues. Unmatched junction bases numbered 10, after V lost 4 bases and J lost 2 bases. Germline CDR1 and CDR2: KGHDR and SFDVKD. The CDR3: CATSEIGRGGYTDTQYF. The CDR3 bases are TGTGCCACCAGTGAGATTGGTCGGGGGGGATACACAGATACGCAGTATTTT.

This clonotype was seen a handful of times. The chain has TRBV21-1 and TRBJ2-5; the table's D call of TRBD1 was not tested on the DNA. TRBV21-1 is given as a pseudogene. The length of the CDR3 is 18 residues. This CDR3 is CASSKVRAGGDFQETQYF. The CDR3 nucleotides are TGTGCCAGCAGCAAAGTTCGTGCAGGGGGCGACTTTCAAGAGACCCAGTACTTC.

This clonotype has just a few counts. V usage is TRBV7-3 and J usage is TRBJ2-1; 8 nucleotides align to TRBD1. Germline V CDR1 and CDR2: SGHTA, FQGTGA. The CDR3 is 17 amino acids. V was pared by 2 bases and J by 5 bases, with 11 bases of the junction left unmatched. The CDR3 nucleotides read TGTGCCAGCAGCTTAGGCCCCCGAGACAGGGGAGACAATGAGCAGTTCTTC. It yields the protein CASSLGPRDRGDNEQFF.

The CDR3 loop is CASSPIRGSISGNTIYF. The CDR3, as DNA: TGTGCCAGCAGTCCTATCAGGGGCTCCATCTCTGGAAACACCATATATTTT. V gene TRBV6-1 combines with J gene TRBJ1-3; maybe TRBD1 (6 bases). Per germline, CDR1 MNHNS and CDR2 SASEGT. CDR3 length: 17 residues. The V and J ends lost 5 bases and 0 bases respectively, with 17 bases between them.

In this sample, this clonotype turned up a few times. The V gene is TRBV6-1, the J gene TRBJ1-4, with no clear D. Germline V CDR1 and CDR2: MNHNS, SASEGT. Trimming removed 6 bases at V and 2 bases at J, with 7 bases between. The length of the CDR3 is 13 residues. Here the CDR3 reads CASRPGTNEKLFF. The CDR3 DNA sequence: TGTGCCAGCAGACCCGGGACTAATGAAAAACTGTTTTTT.

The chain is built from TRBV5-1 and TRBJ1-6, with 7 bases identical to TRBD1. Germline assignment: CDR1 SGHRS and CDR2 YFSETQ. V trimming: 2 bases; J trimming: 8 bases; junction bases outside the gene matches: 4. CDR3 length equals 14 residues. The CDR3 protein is CASSFARGDSPLHF. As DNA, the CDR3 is TGCGCCAGCAGCTTTGCCAGGGGGGATTCACCCCTCCACTTT.

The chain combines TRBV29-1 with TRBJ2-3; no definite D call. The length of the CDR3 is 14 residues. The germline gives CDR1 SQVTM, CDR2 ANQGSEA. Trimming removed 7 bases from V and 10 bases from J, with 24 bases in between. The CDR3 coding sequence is TGCAGCGCCCTACCGGGCCTCCTCGGTCCGGCGCAGTATTTT. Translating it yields CSALPGLLGPAQYF.

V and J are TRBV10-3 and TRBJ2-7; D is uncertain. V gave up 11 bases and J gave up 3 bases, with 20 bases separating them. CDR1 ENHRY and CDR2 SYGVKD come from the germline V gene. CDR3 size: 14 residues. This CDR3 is CASRHQRPSYEQYF. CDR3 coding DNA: TGTGCCTCCAGGCATCAGCGACCGAGCTACGAGCAGTACTTC.

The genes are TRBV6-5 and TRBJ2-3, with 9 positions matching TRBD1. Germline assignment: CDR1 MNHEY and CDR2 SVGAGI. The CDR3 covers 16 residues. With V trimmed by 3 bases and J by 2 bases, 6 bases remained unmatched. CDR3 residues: CASSYPGQGNTDTQYF. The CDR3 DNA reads TGTGCCAGCAGTTATCCAGGACAGGGGAACACAGATACGCAGTATTTT.

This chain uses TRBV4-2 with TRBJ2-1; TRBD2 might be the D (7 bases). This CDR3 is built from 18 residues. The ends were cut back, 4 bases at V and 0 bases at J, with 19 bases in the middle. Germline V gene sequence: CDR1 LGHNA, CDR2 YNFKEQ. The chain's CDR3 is CASSRPLRGGPSYNEQFF. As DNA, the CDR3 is TGTGCCAGCAGCCGGCCCTTGAGGGGGGGGCCCTCCTACAATGAGCAGTTCTTC.